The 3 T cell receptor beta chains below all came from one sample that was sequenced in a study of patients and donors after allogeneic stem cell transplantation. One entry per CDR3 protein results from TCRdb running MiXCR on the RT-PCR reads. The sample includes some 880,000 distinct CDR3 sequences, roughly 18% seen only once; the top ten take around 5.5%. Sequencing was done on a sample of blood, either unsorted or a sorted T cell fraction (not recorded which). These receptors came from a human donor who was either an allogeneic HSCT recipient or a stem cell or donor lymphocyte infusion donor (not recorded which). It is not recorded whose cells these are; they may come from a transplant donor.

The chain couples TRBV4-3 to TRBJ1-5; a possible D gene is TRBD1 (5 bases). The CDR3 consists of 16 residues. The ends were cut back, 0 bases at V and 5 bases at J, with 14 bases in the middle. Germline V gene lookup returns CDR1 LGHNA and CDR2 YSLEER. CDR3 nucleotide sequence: TGCGCCAGCAGCCAAGATTTAGGAGGGGCCCATCAGCCCCAGCATTTT. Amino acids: CASSQDLGGAHQPQHF.

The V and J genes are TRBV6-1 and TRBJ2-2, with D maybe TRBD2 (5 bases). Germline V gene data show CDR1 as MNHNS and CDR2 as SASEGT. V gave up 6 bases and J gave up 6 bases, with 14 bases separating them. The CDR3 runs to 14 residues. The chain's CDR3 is CASRPPRRAGELFF. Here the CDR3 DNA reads TGTGCCAGCAGACCTCCCCGGCGGGCCGGGGAGCTGTTTTTT.

The CDR3 DNA reads TGTGCCAGCAGCTGGGACGCCTACGAGCAGTACTTC. Translating it yields CASSWDAYEQYF. This chain joins TRBV7-8 and TRBJ2-7, with D possibly called TRBD1 or TRBD2 (5 bases each). The germline V gene has CDR1 SGHVS and CDR2 FQNEAQ. The CDR3 totals 12 residues. V dropped 4 bases and J dropped 2 bases, with 6 bases sitting between them.